The clone carrying this T cell receptor beta chain was seen more than once but under ten times. Its antigen is currently unknown. The data derive from a study of T-cell reconstitution after alpha-beta-depleted transplantation in children. Findings and caveats of the study: Expanded graft clones numbering several hundred reportedly gave rise to alpha-beta T cells about two months after transplant.

Construction of the TCRbeta library involved unique molecular identifiers. MiXCR, run by TCRdb on the PCR reads, gives a single entry per CDR3 protein. The data hold nearly 350,000 distinct CDR3 sequences, with around 16% observed a single time. CDR1 and CDR2 (germline): LNHDA, SQIVND (reference sequence). Trimming stripped 3 bases from V and 3 bases from J, with 17 bases between. The CDR3 has 16 residues. The clonotype originates from a male patient aged 2-15 years who had a stem cell transplant for acute lymphoblastic leukemia, so the T cells may come from the graft donor. The starting material was PBMCs, mostly from graft donor cells, obtained 360 days after TCRalphabeta/CD19-depleted stem cell transplant. The chain joins TRBV19 to TRBJ1-2; TRBD1 might be the D (5 bases). The CDR3 DNA reads as TGTGCCAGTAGTATTAACCGGAGGGACGATTACTATGGCTACACCTTC. Translating it yields CASSINRRDDYYGYTF.